This T cell receptor beta chain was identified in a study of beta chain features in type 1 diabetes. Study-level information: Age, gender and cell yields were alike across patients and healthy donors.

Based on CD45RO/CCR7/CD25/CD127/CD95/CD27, CD4+ regulatory, stem cell-like memory, naive and central memory cells were sorted. As to this clone: The antigen remains unidentified.

Unmatched junction bases numbered 10, after V lost 1 base and J lost 3 bases. Germline CDR1 and CDR2: MGHRA and YSYEKL. This CDR3 comprises 18 residues. Since all of the isolated RNA was reverse transcribed, expressed TCRB transcripts were what got sequenced. Using immunoSEQ multiplex PCR, the repertoire was profiled, and TCRdb retains in-frame clones only, with some absent. The sample includes about 28,000 clones, around three fifths of them seen just once. Points from the study as a whole: Comparison showed that naive, central memory and Treg TCRB repertoires appeared more similar among patients than among healthy donors. Within each of all four CD4+ subsets, Type 1 diabetes patients had TCRB CDR3s that were moderately but significantly shorter. The influence of HLA type on TCRB rearrangement stayed undetermined.

The TCR sequence derives from a woman in her thirties with type 1 diabetes. Sequencing was performed on Tregs from blood. The rearrangement joins TRBV4-1 to TRBJ2-3; 10 bases fit TRBD2. The CDR3 region is CASSQVFYPSGSTDTQYF. CDR3 in DNA: TGCGCCAGCAGCCAAGTTTTCTATCCTAGCGGGAGTACAGATACGCAGTATTTT.